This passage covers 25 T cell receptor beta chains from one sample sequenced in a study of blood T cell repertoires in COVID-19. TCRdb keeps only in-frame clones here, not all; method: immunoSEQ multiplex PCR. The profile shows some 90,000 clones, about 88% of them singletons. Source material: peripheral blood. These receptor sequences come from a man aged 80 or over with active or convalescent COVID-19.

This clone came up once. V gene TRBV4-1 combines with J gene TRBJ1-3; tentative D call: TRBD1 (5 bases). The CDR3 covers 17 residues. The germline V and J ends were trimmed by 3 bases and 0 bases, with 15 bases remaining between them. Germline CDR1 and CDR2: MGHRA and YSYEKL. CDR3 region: CASSHPPAGGSGNTIYF. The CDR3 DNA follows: TGCGCCAGCAGCCACCCCCCAGCGGGGGGCTCTGGAAACACCATATATTTT.

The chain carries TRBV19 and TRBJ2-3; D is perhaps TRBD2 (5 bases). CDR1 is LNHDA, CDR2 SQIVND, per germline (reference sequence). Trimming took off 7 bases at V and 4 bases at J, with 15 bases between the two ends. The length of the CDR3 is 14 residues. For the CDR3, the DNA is TGTGCCAGTACGGTGGCTAGCTATGCAGATACGCAGTATTTT. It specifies CASTVASYADTQYF.

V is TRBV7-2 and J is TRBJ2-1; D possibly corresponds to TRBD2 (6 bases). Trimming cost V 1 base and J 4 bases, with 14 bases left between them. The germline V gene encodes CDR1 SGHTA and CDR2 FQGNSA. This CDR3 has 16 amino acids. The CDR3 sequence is CASSLVSGAGYNEQFF. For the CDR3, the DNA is TGTGCCAGCAGCTTAGTGTCGGGAGCTGGGTACAATGAGCAGTTCTTC.

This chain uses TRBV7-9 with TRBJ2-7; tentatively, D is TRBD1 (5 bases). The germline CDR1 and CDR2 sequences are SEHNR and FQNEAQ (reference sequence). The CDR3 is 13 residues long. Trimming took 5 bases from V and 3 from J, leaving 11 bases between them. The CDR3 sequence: CASSPDIYYEQYF. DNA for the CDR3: TGTGCCAGCAGCCCGGACATCTACTACGAGCAGTACTTC.

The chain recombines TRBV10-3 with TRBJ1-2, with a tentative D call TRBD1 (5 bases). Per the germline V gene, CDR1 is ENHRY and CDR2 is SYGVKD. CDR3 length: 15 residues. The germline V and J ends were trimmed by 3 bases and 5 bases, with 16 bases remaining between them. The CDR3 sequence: CAISEIGAGNYGYTF. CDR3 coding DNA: TGTGCCATCAGTGAAATTGGGGCAGGGAATTATGGCTACACCTTC.

The CDR3 sequence: CATSDSKAGGVHYEQFF. The CDR3 DNA reads as TGTGCCACCAGTGATTCTAAAGCGGGAGGGGTACATTATGAGCAGTTCTTC. The J gene is TRBJ2-1, the V gene TRBV24-1; TRBD2 aligns across 10 bases. Germline CDR1 is KGHDR and CDR2 is SFDVKD. The ends lost 2 bases at V and 8 bases at J; junction bases unmatched: 11. This CDR3 is 17 amino acids long.

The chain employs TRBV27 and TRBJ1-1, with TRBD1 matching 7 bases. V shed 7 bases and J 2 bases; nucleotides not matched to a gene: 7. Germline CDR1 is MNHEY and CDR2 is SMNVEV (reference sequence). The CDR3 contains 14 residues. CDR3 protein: CASKTGQLNTEAFF. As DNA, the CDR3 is TGTGCCAGCAAGACGGGACAGTTAAACACTGAAGCTTTCTTT.

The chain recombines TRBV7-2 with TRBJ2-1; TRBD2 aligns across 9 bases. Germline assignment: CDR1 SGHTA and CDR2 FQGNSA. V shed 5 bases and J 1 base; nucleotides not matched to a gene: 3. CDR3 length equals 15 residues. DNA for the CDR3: TGTGCCAGCAGCCCGACTAGCGGATCCTACAATGAGCAGTTCTTC. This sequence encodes CASSPTSGSYNEQFF.

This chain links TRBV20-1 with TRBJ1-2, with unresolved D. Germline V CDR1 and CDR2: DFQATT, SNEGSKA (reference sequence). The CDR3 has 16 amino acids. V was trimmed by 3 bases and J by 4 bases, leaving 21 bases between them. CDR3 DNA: TGCAGTGCTAGTCCCTACCTTCTCGGGGAAACCTATGGCTACACCTTC. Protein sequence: CSASPYLLGETYGYTF.

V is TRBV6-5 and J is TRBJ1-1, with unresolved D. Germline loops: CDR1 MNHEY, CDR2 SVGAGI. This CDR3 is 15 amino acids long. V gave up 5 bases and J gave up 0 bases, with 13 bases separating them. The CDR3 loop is CASSPGGRLNTEAFF. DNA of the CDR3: TGTGCCAGCAGTCCAGGCGGGAGGCTGAACACTGAAGCTTTCTTT.

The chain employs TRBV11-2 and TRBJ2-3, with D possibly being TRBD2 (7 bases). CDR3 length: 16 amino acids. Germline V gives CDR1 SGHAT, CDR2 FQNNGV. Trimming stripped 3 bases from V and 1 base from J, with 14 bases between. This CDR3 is CASSFVGGAGTDTQYF. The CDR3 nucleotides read TGTGCCAGCAGCTTCGTTGGGGGGGCTGGCACAGATACGCAGTATTTT.

In DNA form, the CDR3 reads TGTGCCAGCAGCTTAGATCGTGGGGGCGATGAGCAGTTCTTC. Amino acid sequence: CASSLDRGGDEQFF. The chain couples TRBV11-2 to TRBJ2-1, with a tentative D call TRBD1 (6 bases). Germline V CDR1 and CDR2: SGHAT, FQNNGV. The CDR3 sequence is 14 residues long. The germline V and J ends were trimmed by 0 bases and 8 bases, with 11 bases remaining between them.

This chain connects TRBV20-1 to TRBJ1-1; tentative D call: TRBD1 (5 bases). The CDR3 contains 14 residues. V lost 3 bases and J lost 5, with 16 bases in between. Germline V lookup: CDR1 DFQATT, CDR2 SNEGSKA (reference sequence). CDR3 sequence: CSASNSPGGTEAFF. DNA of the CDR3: TGCAGTGCTAGTAACAGTCCCGGGGGGACTGAAGCTTTCTTT.

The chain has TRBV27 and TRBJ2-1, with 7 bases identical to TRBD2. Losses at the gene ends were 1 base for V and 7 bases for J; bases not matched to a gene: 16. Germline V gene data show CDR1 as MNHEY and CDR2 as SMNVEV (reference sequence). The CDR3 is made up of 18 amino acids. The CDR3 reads CASSLWWVSAGVRNEQFF. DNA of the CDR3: TGTGCCAGCAGTTTATGGTGGGTTTCGGCGGGAGTTAGGAATGAGCAGTTCTTC.

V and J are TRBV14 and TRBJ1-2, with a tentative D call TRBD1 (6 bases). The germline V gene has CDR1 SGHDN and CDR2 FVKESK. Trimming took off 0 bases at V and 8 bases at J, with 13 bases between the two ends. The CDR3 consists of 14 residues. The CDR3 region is CASSQEGRGPGYTF. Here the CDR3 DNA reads TGTGCCAGCAGCCAAGAGGGCAGGGGACCAGGCTACACCTTC.

The CDR3 nucleotides read TGTGCCAGCAGCTTGGCTGGGGGCGGCAATCAGCCCCAGCATTTT. Translating it yields CASSLAGGGNQPQHF. The chain is built from TRBV5-6 and TRBJ1-5; a possible D gene is TRBD1 (6 bases). V lost 0 bases, J lost 2 bases, and 9 bases lay in between. This CDR3 has 15 residues. Germline-derived CDR1 and CDR2 are SGHDT and YYEEEE.

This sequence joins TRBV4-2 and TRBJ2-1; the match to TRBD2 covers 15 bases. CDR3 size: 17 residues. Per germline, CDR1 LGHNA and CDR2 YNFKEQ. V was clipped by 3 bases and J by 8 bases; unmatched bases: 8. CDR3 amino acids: CASSHTGLAGGRDEQFF. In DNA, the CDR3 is TGTGCCAGCAGCCACACCGGACTAGCGGGAGGGAGGGATGAGCAGTTCTTC.

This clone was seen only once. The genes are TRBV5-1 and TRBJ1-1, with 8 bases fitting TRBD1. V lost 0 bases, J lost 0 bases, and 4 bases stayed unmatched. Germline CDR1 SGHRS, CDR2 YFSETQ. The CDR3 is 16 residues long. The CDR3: CASSLVTGVMNTEAFF. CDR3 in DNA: TGCGCCAGCAGCTTGGTGACAGGGGTTATGAACACTGAAGCTTTCTTT.

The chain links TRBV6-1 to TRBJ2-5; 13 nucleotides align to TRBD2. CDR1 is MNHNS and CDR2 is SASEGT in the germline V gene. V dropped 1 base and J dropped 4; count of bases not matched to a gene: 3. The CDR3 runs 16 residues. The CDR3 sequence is CASSEVGLAGAETQYF. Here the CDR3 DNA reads TGTGCCAGCAGTGAAGTTGGACTAGCGGGAGCAGAGACCCAGTACTTC.

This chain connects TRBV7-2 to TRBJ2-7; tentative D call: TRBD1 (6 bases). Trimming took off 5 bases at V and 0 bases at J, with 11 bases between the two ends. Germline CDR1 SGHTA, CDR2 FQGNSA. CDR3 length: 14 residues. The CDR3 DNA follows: TGTGCCAGCAGCGGCGACAGGTTCTCCTACGAGCAGTACTTC. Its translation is CASSGDRFSYEQYF.

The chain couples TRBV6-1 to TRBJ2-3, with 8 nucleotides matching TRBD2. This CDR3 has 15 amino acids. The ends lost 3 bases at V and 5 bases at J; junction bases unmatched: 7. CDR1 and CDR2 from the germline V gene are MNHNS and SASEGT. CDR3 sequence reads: CASSDVTGGKDTQYF. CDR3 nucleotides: TGTGCCAGCAGTGACGTGACGGGAGGGAAAGATACGCAGTATTTT.

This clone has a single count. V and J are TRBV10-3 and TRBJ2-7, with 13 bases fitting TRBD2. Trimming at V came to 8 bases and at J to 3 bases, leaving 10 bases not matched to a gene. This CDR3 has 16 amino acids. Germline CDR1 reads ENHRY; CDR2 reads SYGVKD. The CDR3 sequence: CAIGGTSGIRFYEQYF. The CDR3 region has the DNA TGTGCCATCGGGGGGACTAGCGGGATTCGGTTCTACGAGCAGTACTTC.

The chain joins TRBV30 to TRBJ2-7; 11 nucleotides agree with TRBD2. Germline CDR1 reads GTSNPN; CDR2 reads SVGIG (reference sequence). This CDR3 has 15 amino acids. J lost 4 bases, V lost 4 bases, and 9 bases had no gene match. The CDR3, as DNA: TGTGCCTGGAAGAAACTAGCGGGAGATGGGTACGAGCAGTACTTC. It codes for CAWKKLAGDGYEQYF.

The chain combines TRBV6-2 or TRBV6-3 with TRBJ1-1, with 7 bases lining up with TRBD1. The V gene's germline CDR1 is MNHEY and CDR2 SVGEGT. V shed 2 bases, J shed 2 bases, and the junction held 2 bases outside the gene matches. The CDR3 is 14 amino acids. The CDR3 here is CASSYRTGNTEAFF. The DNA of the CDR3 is TGTGCCAGCAGTTACCGGACAGGTAACACTGAAGCTTTCTTT.

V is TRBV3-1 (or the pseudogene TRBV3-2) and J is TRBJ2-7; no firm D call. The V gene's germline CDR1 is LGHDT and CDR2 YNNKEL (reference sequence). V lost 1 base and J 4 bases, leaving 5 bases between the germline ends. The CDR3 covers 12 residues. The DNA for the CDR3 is TGTGCCAGCAGCCAAGCATCATACGAGCAGTACTTC. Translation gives CASSQASYEQYF.